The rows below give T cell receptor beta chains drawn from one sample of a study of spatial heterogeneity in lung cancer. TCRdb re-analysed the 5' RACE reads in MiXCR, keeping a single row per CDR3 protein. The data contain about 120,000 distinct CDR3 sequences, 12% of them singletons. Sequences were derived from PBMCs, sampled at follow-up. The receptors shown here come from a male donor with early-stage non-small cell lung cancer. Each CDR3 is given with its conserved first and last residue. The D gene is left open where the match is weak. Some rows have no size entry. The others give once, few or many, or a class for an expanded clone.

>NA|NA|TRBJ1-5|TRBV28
CASSAVGNQPQHF
TGTGCCAGCTCAGCCGTGGGCAATCAGCCCCAGCATTTT
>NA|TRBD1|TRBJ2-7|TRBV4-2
CAGSHEQGASYEQYF
TGTGCCGGCAGCCATGAACAGGGGGCCTCCTACGAGCAGTACTTC
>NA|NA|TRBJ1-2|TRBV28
CASSSGRNYGYTF
TGTGCCAGCAGTTCCGGACGGAACTATGGCTACACCTTC
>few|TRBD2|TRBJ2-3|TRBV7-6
CASSLRLAGDTQYF
TGTGCCAGCAGCTTACGACTAGCGGGGGATACGCAGTATTTT
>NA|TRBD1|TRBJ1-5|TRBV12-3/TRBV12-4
CASSPDRGPNQPQHF
TGTGCCAGCAGTCCTGACAGGGGGCCCAATCAGCCCCAGCATTTT
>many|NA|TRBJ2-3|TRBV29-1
CSVGGSTDTQYF
TGCAGCGTCGGTGGAAGCACAGATACGCAGTATTTT
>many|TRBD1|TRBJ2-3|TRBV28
CASSFRGLTDTQYF
TGTGCCAGCAGTTTTAGGGGGCTTACAGATACGCAGTATTTT
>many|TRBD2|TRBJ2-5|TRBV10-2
CASSESRSGGRETQYF
TGCGCCAGCAGTGAGTCGAGGAGCGGGGGTCGCGAGACCCAGTACTTC
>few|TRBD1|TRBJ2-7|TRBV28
CASRATSRGREQYF
TGTGCCAGCAGGGCGACCTCCAGGGGGCGCGAGCAGTACTTC
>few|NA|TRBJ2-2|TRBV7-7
CASSPDRSIGGGELFF
TGTGCTAGCAGCCCGGACAGGTCAATCGGGGGAGGGGAGCTGTTTTTT
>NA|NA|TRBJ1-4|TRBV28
CASGNGHEKLFF
TGTGCCAGTGGGAATGGACATGAAAAACTGTTTTTT
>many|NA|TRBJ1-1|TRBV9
CASSVDGSNTEAFF
TGTGCCAGCAGCGTCGACGGATCGAACACTGAAGCTTTCTTT
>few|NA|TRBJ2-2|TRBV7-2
CASSFFWAGELFF
TGTGCCAGCAGCTTTTTTTGGGCCGGGGAGCTGTTTTTT
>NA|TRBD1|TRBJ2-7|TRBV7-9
CASSSPRTGKAGEQYF
TGTGCCAGCAGCTCGCCCCGGACAGGGAAAGCGGGCGAGCAGTACTTC